The 21 T cell receptor beta chains below were found in one sample sequenced in a study of blood T cell repertoires in COVID-19. Here immunoSEQ multiplex PCR was the method, and the copy in TCRdb shows in-frame clones only, minus some. Of a few hundred thousand clones listed, under 90% are singletons. Sample: peripheral blood. The origin of the receptors is a man in his forties or fifties with acute or convalescent COVID-19.

The chain recombines TRBV6-4 with TRBJ2-1; 10 bases match TRBD2. V lost 0 bases, J lost 3 bases, and 11 bases stayed unmatched. The germline V gene encodes CDR1 MRHNA and CDR2 SNTAGT. This CDR3 is built from 19 residues. The CDR3 protein is CASSDSGSGGPGVYNEQFF. CDR3 nucleotide sequence: TGTGCCAGCAGTGACTCGGGTAGCGGGGGGCCGGGGGTCTACAATGAGCAGTTCTTC.

The V gene is TRBV5-4, the J gene TRBJ1-1; D gene ambiguous. This CDR3 region has 13 residues. The germline V gene encodes CDR1 SGHNT and CDR2 YYREEE (reference sequence). Trimming shortened V by 2 bases and J by 6 bases, and 11 bases separated the two germline ends. The CDR3, as DNA: TGTGCCAGCAGCTTCGAGGTGTGGGCTGAAGCTTTCTTT. Its translation is CASSFEVWAEAFF.

Within the sample, this clone is medium-sized. The chain links TRBV23-1 to TRBJ1-2; weak D call: TRBD1 (5 bases). TRBV23-1 is noted as an ORF with a role that remains uncertain. V was cut by 0 bases and J by 7 bases, with 12 bases left in between. The CDR3 loop spans 14 amino acids. In DNA, the CDR3 is TGCGCCAGCAGTCAATCACGGGGGGAGGGTGGCTACACCTTC. It specifies CASSQSRGEGGYTF.

V gene TRBV7-9 combines with J gene TRBJ1-1; D possibly corresponds to TRBD1 (5 bases). Trimming took 4 bases from V and 0 from J, leaving 9 bases between them. This CDR3 region has 14 residues. Germline CDR1 is SEHNR and CDR2 is FQNEAQ (reference sequence). The CDR3 reads CASSSRVLNTEAFF. As DNA, the CDR3 is TGTGCCAGCAGCTCCAGGGTATTGAACACTGAAGCTTTCTTT.

V and J are TRBV10-1 and TRBJ1-2, with TRBD1 matching over 7 bases. Germline V CDR1 and CDR2: WNHNN, SYGVQD (reference sequence). Trimming cost V 3 bases and J 2 bases; bases outside gene matches: 0. The CDR3 is 13 amino acids. The CDR3 sequence: CASSEQGNYGYTF. The CDR3 DNA sequence: TGCGCCAGCAGTGAACAGGGGAACTATGGCTACACCTTC.

The genes are TRBV3-1 (or the pseudogene TRBV3-2) and TRBJ2-7, with TRBD1 matching 8 bases. V shed 1 base and J 3 bases; nucleotides not matched to a gene: 8. This CDR3 is 16 amino acids long. Germline lookup yields CDR1 LGHDT and CDR2 YNNKEL (reference sequence). The chain's CDR3 is CASSQVRGQGYYEQYF. CDR3 coding DNA: TGTGCCAGCAGCCAAGTCCGAGGACAGGGTTACTACGAGCAGTACTTC.

The chain carries TRBV2 and TRBJ1-6; 10 bases are a match to TRBD1. The junction had 8 bases not matched to a gene; V was cut back by 6 bases and J by 6 bases. Germline lookup yields CDR1 SNHLY and CDR2 FYNNEI. This CDR3 has 16 residues. The CDR3: CASRPTTGGGNSPLHF. In DNA form, the CDR3 reads TGTGCCAGCAGACCGACGACAGGGGGCGGTAATTCACCCCTCCACTTT.

The chain is built from TRBV3-1 (or the pseudogene TRBV3-2) and TRBJ1-1; tentative D call: TRBD1 (5 bases). The CDR3 has 14 amino acids. V was trimmed by 4 bases and J by 7 bases, leaving 16 bases between them. CDR1 LGHDT and CDR2 YNNKEL come from the germline V gene (reference sequence). The chain's CDR3 is CASSLRGRGFEAFF. Written as DNA, the CDR3 is TGTGCCAGCAGCCTCCGGGGACGGGGGTTTGAAGCTTTCTTT.

The V gene is TRBV25-1, the J gene TRBJ2-1, with TRBD1 identical over 7 bases. The length of the CDR3 is 15 residues. Germline V gives CDR1 MGHDK, CDR2 SYGVNS. The junction had 7 bases not matched to a gene; V was cut back by 4 bases and J by 4 bases. CDR3 coding DNA: TGTGCCAGCAGTGGGGGACAGCCAGATTACAATGAGCAGTTCTTC. As protein: CASSGGQPDYNEQFF.

The genes are TRBV15 and TRBJ1-2; 9 bases fit TRBD1. The CDR3 is 15 amino acids. Germline V CDR1 and CDR2: LNHNV, YYDKDF (reference sequence). The V gene end was trimmed by 3 bases and the J gene end by 4 bases; junction bases not matched to a gene: 6. CDR3 coding DNA: TGTGCCACCAGCAGGGGACAGGGAATCGCCTATGGCTACACCTTC. As protein: CATSRGQGIAYGYTF.

The rearrangement links TRBV5-4 to TRBJ1-2, with 7 bases lining up with TRBD1. Germline CDR1 and CDR2: SGHNT and YYREEE (reference sequence). The CDR3 runs to 13 residues. V shed 1 base and J 7 bases; nucleotides not matched to a gene: 4. CDR3: CASSLKGAGGYTF. CDR3 sequence (DNA): TGTGCCAGCAGCTTGAAGGGGGCGGGTGGCTACACCTTC.

The chain links TRBV4-2 to TRBJ1-4; D unclear. The CDR3 loop spans 14 amino acids. Between the trimmed V and J ends, which lost 6 bases and 0 bases, there was a span of 8 bases. Germline CDR1 and CDR2: LGHNA and YNFKEQ. DNA for the CDR3: TGTGCCAGCAGTAACAGTGCAACTAATGAAAAACTGTTTTTT. Encoded protein: CASSNSATNEKLFF.

J is TRBJ1-4 and V is TRBV5-1; the match to TRBD1 covers 9 bases. CDR1 SGHRS and CDR2 YFSETQ come from the germline V gene. J lost 8 bases, V lost 4 bases, and 6 bases had no gene match. This CDR3 is built from 14 residues. CDR3 loop: CASSRDRAEEKLFF. The CDR3, as DNA: TGCGCCAGCAGCAGGGACAGGGCGGAAGAAAAACTGTTTTTT.

The chain recombines TRBV4-2 with TRBJ2-3; 7 nucleotides align to TRBD2. Germline lookup yields CDR1 LGHNA and CDR2 YNFKEQ. This CDR3 is built from 17 residues. V dropped 0 bases and J dropped 4; count of bases not matched to a gene: 10. CDR3 coding DNA: TGTGCCAGCAGCCAAGAGTGGGGGGGGGATCTTTCAGATACGCAGTATTTT. Translating gives CASSQEWGGDLSDTQYF.

This sequence joins TRBV11-3 and TRBJ2-2; no definite D call. The germline V and J ends were trimmed by 5 bases and 5 bases, with 12 bases remaining between them. The CDR3 contains 14 residues. Germline lookup yields CDR1 SGHNT and CDR2 YENEEA. CDR3 DNA: TGTGCCAGCAGCCTTAACAGTGTAACCGGGGAGCTGTTTTTT. Translated: CASSLNSVTGELFF.

This sequence joins TRBV24-1 and TRBJ2-5, with D tentatively TRBD2 (6 bases). Germline lookup yields CDR1 KGHDR and CDR2 SFDVKD. V lost 3 bases and J lost 5, with 9 bases in between. This CDR3 is 13 amino acids long. CDR3 sequence: CATSDGGSETQYF. CDR3 sequence (DNA): TGTGCCACCAGTGATGGGGGGTCCGAGACCCAGTACTTC.

The chain couples TRBV7-9 to TRBJ1-1; D is perhaps TRBD1 (5 bases). CDR3 size: 15 residues. V lost 5 bases and J 6 bases, leaving 19 bases between the germline ends. Germline V CDR1 and CDR2: SEHNR, FQNEAQ (reference sequence). The CDR3 region is CASSNTGLYRAEAFF. The CDR3 DNA sequence: TGTGCCAGCAGCAACACGGGACTTTATCGCGCTGAAGCTTTCTTT.

V usage is TRBV19 and J usage is TRBJ2-3; 7 bases align to TRBD1. This CDR3 region has 13 residues. Trimming took 5 bases from V and 5 from J; bases not matched to a gene: 4. Germline values: CDR1 LNHDA, CDR2 SQIVND (reference sequence). In nucleotides, the CDR3 is TGTGCCAGTAGTGCCCCAGGGGGAGATACGCAGTATTTT. Translating it yields CASSAPGGDTQYF.

The rearrangement joins TRBV7-2 to TRBJ2-1, with TRBD1 identical over 9 bases. CDR3 size: 16 residues. V gave up 4 bases and J gave up 4 bases; unmatched junction bases: 8. Germline V gives CDR1 SGHTA, CDR2 FQGNSA. The CDR3 here is CASSYGGTGHYNEQFF. In DNA form, the CDR3 reads TGTGCCAGCAGCTATGGGGGGACAGGGCATTACAATGAGCAGTTCTTC.

CDR3 protein: CASRRDGAGTEAFF. The CDR3 DNA reads TGTGCCAGCAGGCGGGACGGGGCTGGGACTGAAGCTTTCTTT. The chain is built from TRBV6-6 and TRBJ1-1, with D possibly matching TRBD1 (5 bases). This CDR3 is 14 amino acids long. Germline CDR1 reads MNHNY; CDR2 reads SVGAGI (reference sequence). The V gene lost 6 bases and the J gene lost 5 bases, with 16 bases spanning the gap.

The chain recombines TRBV6-5 with TRBJ2-3, with 10 bases fitting TRBD1. This CDR3 comprises 15 residues. J lost 3 bases, V lost 6 bases, and 6 bases had no gene match. Germline V gene data show CDR1 as MNHEY and CDR2 as SVGAGI. Here the CDR3 reads CASSRQGAVTDTQYF. For the CDR3, the DNA is TGTGCCAGCAGCCGACAGGGGGCGGTGACAGATACGCAGTATTTT.